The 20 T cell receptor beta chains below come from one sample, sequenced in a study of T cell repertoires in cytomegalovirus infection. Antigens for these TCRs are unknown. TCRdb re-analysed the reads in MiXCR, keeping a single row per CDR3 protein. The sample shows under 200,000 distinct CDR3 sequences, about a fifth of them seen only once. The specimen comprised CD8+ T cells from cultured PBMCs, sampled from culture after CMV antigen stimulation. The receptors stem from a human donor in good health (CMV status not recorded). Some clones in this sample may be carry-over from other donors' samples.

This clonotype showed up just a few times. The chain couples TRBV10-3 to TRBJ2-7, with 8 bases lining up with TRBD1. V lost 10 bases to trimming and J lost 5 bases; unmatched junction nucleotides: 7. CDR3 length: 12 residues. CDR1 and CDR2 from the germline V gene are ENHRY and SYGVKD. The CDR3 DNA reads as TGTGCCACCCTGACAGGGGCTAACGAGCAGTACTTC. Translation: CATLTGANEQYF.

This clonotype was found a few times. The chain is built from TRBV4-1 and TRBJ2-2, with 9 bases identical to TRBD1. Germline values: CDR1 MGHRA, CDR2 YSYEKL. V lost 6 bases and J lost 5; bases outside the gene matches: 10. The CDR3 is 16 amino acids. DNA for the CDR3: TGCGCCAGCAGTGATATTGCGACAGGGGGTACCGGGGAGCTGTTTTTT. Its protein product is CASSDIATGGTGELFF.

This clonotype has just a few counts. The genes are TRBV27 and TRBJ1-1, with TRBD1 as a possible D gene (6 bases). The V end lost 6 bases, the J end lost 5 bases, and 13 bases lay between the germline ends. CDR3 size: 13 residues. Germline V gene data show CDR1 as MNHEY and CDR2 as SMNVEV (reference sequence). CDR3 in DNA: TGTGCCAGCAGGGAATTACAGGGTACTGAAGCTTTCTTT. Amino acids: CASRELQGTEAFF.

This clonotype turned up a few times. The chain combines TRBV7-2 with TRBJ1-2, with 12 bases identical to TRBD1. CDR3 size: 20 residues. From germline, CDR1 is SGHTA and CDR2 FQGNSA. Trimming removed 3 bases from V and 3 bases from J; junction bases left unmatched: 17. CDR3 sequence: CASSFPTGTGGPSTDYGYTF. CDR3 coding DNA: TGTGCCAGCAGCTTCCCAACCGGGACAGGGGGCCCCTCTACCGACTATGGCTACACCTTC.

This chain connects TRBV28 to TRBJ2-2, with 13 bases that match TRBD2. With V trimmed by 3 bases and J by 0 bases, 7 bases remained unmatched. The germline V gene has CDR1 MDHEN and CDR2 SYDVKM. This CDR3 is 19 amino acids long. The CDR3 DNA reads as TGTGCCAGCAGTTTGAAACTAGCGGGGGGGAAAGCGAACACCGGGGAGCTGTTTTTT. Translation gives CASSLKLAGGKANTGELFF. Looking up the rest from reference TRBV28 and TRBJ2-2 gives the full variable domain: DVKVTQSSRYLVKRTGEKVFLECVQDMDHENMFWYRQDPGLGLRLIYFSYDVKMKEKGDIPEGYSVSREKKERFSLILESASTNQTSMYLCASSLKLAGGKANTGELFFGEGSRLTVL.

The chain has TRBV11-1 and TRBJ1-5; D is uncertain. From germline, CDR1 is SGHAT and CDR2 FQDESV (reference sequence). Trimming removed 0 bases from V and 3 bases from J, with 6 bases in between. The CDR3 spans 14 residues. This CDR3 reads CASSLAGNNQPQHF. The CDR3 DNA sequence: TGTGCCAGCAGCTTAGCGGGCAACAATCAGCCCCAGCATTTT.

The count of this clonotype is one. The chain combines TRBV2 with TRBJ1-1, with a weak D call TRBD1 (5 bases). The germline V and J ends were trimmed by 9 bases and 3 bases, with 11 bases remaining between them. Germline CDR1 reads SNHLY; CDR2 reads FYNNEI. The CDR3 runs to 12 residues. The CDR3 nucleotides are TGTGCCAGTTATGGGGGGGACACTGAAGCTTTCTTT. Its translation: CASYGGDTEAFF.

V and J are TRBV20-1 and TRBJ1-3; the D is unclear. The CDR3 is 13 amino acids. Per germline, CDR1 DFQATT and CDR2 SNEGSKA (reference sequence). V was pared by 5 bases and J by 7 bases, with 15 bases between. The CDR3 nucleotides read TGCAGTGCTTACCGGGATAACGGGAACACCATATATTTT. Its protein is CSAYRDNGNTIYF.

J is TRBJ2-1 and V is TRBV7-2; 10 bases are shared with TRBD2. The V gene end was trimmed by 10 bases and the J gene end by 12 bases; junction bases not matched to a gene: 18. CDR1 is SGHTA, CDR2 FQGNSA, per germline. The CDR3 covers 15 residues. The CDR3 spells CATQGISGGLFSQFF. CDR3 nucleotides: TGTGCCACCCAGGGGATTAGCGGGGGGCTCTTTTCGCAGTTCTTC.

The CDR3 is CASSSSGETNQPQHF. The CDR3 nucleotides are TGTGCCAGCAGCTCCTCAGGGGAAACCAATCAGCCCCAGCATTTT. The chain couples TRBV7-9 to TRBJ1-5, with a possible D match to TRBD1 (6 bases). The CDR3 extends over 15 amino acids. Germline V gene sequence: CDR1 SEHNR, CDR2 FQNEAQ (reference sequence). V dropped 4 bases and J dropped 3 bases, with 13 bases sitting between them.

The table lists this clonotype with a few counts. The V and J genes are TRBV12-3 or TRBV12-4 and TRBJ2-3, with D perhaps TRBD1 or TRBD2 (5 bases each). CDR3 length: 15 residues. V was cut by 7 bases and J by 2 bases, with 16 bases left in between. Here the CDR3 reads CASILYRGDTDTQYF. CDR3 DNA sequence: TGTGCCAGCATCCTTTACAGAGGGGACACAGATACGCAGTATTTT.

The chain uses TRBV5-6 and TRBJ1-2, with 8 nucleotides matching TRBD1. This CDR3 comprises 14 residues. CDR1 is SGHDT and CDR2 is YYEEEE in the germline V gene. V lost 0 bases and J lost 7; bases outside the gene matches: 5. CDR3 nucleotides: TGTGCCAGCAGCTTGGGGCAGGGGGCGCGTGGCTACACCTTC. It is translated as CASSLGQGARGYTF.

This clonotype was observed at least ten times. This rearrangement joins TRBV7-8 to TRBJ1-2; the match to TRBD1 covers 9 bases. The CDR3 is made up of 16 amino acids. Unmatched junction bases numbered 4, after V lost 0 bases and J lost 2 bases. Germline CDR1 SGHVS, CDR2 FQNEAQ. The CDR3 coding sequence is TGTGCCAGCAGCTTAGCTCCCGGGACAGGGAACTATGGCTACACCTTC. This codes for CASSLAPGTGNYGYTF. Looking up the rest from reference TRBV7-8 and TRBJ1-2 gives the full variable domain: GAGVSQSPRYKVAKRGQDVALRCDPISGHVSLFWYQQALGQGPEFLTYFQNEAQLDKSGLPSDRFFAERPEGSVSTLKIQRTQQEDSAVYLCASSLAPGTGNYGYTFGSGTRLTVV.

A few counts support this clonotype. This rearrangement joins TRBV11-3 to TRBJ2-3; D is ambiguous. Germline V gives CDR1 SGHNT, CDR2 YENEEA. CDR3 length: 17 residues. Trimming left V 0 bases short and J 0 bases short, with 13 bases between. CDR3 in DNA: TGTGCCAGCAGCTTAGATCTTAGAGCTTCAAGCACAGATACGCAGTATTTT. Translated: CASSLDLRASSTDTQYF.

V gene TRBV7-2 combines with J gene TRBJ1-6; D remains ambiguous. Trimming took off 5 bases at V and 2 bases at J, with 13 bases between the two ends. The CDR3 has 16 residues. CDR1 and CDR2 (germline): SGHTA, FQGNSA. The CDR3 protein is CASSQLVGTYNSPLHF. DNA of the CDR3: TGTGCCAGCAGCCAACTCGTGGGCACCTATAATTCACCCCTCCACTTT.

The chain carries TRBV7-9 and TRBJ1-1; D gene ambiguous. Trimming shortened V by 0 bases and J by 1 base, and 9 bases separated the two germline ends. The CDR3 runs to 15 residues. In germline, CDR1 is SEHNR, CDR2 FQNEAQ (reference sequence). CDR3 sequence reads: CASSLAGGRNTEAFF. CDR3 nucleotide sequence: TGTGCCAGCAGCTTAGCCGGAGGGAGGAACACTGAAGCTTTCTTT.

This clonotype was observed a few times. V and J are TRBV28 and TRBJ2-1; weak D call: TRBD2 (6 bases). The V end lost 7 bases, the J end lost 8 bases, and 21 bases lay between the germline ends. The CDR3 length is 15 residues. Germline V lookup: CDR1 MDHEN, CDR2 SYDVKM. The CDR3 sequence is CASTPGLEGYDEQFF. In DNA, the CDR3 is TGTGCCAGCACCCCGGGTCTGGAGGGGTACGATGAGCAGTTCTTC.

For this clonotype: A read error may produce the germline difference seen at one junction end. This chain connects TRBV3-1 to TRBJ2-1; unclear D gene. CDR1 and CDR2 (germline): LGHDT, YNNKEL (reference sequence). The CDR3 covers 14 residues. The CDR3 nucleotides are TGTGCCAGCAGCCACCCCGGACGGTGGGATGAACAGTTCTTC. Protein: CASSHPGRWDEQFF.

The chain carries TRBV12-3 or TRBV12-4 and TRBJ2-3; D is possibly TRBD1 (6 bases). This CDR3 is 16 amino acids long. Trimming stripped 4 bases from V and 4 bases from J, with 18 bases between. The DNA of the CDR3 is TGTGCCAGCAGTTGGATGCAGGGGTTTAGGGCAGATACGCAGTATTTT. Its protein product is CASSWMQGFRADTQYF.

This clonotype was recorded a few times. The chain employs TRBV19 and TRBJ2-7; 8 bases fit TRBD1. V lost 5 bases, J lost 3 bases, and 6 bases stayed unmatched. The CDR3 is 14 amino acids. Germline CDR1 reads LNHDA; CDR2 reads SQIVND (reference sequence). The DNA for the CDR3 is TGTGCCAGTAGTCCGAGGACAGGGTACTACGAGCAGTACTTC. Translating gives CASSPRTGYYEQYF.